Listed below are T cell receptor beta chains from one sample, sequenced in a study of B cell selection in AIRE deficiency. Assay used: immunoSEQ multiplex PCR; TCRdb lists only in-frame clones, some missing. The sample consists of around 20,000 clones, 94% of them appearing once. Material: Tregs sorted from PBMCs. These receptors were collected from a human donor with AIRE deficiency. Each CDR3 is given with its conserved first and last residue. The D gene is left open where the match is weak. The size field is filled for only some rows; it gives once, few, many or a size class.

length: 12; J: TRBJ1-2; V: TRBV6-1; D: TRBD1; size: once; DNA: TGTGCCAGCAAAACAGGGGGCGATGGCTACACCTTC; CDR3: CASKTGGDGYTF
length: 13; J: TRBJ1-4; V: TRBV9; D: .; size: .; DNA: TGTGCCAGCAGCGAGACCTTTACTGAAAAACTGTTTTTT; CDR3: CASSETFTEKLFF
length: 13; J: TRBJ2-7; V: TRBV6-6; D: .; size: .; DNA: TGTGCCAGCAGTTTCACAGGGTTCCACGAGCAGTACTTC; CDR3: CASSFTGFHEQYF
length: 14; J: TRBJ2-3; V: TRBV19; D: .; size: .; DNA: TGTGCCAGTAGTATTCGCGACAGCACAGATACGCAGTATTTT; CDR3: CASSIRDSTDTQYF
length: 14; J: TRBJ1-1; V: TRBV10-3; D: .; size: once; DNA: TGTGCCATCAGTGACAGGGGCCTTAACACTGAAGCTTTCTTT; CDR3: CAISDRGLNTEAFF
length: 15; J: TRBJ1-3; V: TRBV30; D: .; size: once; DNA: TGTGCCTGGAGTGGGGGCCGTACGGCTGGAAACACCATATATTTT; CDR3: CAWSGGRTAGNTIYF
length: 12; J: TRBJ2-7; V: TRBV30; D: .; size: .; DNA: TGTGCCTGGAGTGTGTCCGGCTACGAGCAGTACTTC; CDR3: CAWSVSGYEQYF
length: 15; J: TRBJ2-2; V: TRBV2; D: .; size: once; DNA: TGTGCCTTACACCCTCGGGCAGGGAACACCGGGGAGCTGTTTTTT; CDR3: CALHPRAGNTGELFF
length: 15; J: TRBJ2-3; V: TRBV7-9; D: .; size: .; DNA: TGTGCCAGCAGCTGGGGAGACACAGGGAAAGATACGCAGTATTTT; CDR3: CASSWGDTGKDTQYF
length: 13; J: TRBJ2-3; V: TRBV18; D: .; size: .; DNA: TGTGCCAGCTCAAACCTGGTTACCGATACGCAGTATTTT; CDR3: CASSNLVTDTQYF
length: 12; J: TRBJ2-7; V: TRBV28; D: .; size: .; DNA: TGTGCCAGTTCAGTCCTAGACTACGAGCAGTACTTC; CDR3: CASSVLDYEQYF
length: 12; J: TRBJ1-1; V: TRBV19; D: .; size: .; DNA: TGTGCCAGTAGGATCGCAGAACGCCAAGCTTTCTTT; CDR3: CASRIAERQAFF
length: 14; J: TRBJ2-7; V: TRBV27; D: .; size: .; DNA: TGTGCCAGCAGTTTATCCGTCAACTCCTACGAGCAGTACTTC; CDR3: CASSLSVNSYEQYF
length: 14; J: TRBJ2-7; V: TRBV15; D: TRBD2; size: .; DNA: TGTGCCACCCGAAGGGGACTAGAAGCCTACGAGCAGTACTTC; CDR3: CATRRGLEAYEQYF
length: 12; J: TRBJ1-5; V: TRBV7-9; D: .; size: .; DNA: TGTGCCAGCAGCTTTGGGAATCAGCCCCAGCATTTT; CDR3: CASSFGNQPQHF
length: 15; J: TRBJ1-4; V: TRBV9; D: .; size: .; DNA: TGTGCCAGCAGCCAAGACGGGACCCGAAGGGAAAAACTGTTTTTT; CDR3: CASSQDGTRREKLFF
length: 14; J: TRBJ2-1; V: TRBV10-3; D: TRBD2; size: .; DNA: TGTGCCATCGGGCAAGCGGGAGTAAGCAATGAGCAGTTCTTC; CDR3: CAIGQAGVSNEQFF
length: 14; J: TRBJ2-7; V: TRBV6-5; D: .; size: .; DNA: TGTGCCAGCAGTTACGCAGGAGCAGGGAACGAGCAGTACTTC; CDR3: CASSYAGAGNEQYF
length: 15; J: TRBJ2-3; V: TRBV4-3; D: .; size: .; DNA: TGCGCCAGCAGCCAAGATACTAGAGGGACAGATACGCAGTATTTT; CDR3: CASSQDTRGTDTQYF
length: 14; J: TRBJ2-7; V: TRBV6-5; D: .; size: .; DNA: TGTGCCAGCAGACGCCGGGCCGGAGGCTACGAGCAGTACTTC; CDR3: CASRRRAGGYEQYF
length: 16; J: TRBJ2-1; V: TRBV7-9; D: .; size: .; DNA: TGTGCCAGCAGCTTAGCGTCGGTCGCGCCCCACAATGAGCAGTTCTTC; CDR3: CASSLASVAPHNEQFF
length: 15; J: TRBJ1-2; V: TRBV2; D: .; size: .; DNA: TGTGCCAGCAGTGGGGAAGGGCTCCCCGCATATGGCTACACCTTC; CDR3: CASSGEGLPAYGYTF
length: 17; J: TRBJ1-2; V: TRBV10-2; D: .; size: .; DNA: TGCGCCAGCAGTGAGAAGGGCAGGCCCCCTCTCAAGCGGGGCTACACCTTC; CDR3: CASSEKGRPPLKRGYTF